These 27 T cell receptor beta chains were sequenced from one sample in a study of blood T cell repertoires in COVID-19. Sequencing was performed with immunoSEQ multiplex PCR; in TCRdb, only in-frame clones are kept and a portion is missing. The sample contains roughly 91,000 clones, around 80% of which appear only once. The sequencing input was peripheral blood. Source of these receptors: a woman older than 75 with acute or convalescent COVID-19.

The chain carries TRBV4-1 and TRBJ2-2, with D hard to call. The CDR3 has 12 amino acids. CDR1 is MGHRA, CDR2 YSYEKL, per germline. Trimming removed 4 bases at V and 5 bases at J, with 5 bases between. CDR3 protein: CASSPTTGELFF. CDR3 sequence (DNA): TGCGCCAGCAGCCCCACTACCGGGGAGCTGTTTTTT.

V is TRBV9 and J is TRBJ2-3; a possible D gene is TRBD1 (5 bases). The V end lost 0 bases, the J end lost 0 bases, and 8 bases lay between the germline ends. This CDR3 spans 15 amino acids. Per germline, CDR1 SGDLS and CDR2 YYNGEE. The CDR3 here is CASSVESGSTDTQYF. The DNA of the CDR3 is TGTGCCAGCAGCGTAGAGTCAGGGAGCACAGATACGCAGTATTTT.

The V gene is TRBV7-2, the J gene TRBJ2-1, with TRBD2 identical over 9 bases. The trim removed 2 bases at V and 4 bases at J, leaving 3 bases unmatched. This CDR3 contains 15 residues. Germline-derived CDR1 and CDR2 are SGHTA and FQGNSA. Written as DNA, the CDR3 is TGTGCCAGCAGCTTAACTAGCGGGCCATACAATGAGCAGTTCTTC. Translated: CASSLTSGPYNEQFF.

The V call is TRBV15, the J call TRBJ1-5; D not resolved. Trimming cost V 3 bases and J 4 bases, with 4 bases left between them. Germline loops: CDR1 LNHNV, CDR2 YYDKDF (reference sequence). This CDR3 spans 12 amino acids. CDR3 residues: CATSRANQPQHF. For the CDR3, the DNA is TGTGCCACCAGCAGGGCTAATCAGCCCCAGCATTTT.

This clone came up a few times. The CDR3 DNA sequence: TGTGCCAGCAGCCAAGACAGGGCCCAGCCCCAGCATTTT. Amino acids: CASSQDRAQPQHF. This chain joins TRBV4-2 and TRBJ1-5, with a weak D call TRBD1 (5 bases). The germline V and J ends were trimmed by 0 bases and 7 bases, with 7 bases remaining between them. The CDR3 runs 13 residues. Germline lookup yields CDR1 LGHNA and CDR2 YNFKEQ.

V is TRBV6-1 and J is TRBJ2-1, with TRBD1 matching 10 bases. The J segment lost 0 bases and the V segment lost 0 bases, leaving 5 bases of the junction unmatched. The CDR3 has 18 residues. Germline CDR1 is MNHNS and CDR2 is SASEGT. The CDR3: CASSEAGGQGSSYNEQFF. The CDR3 nucleotides read TGTGCCAGCAGTGAAGCGGGGGGACAGGGGAGCTCCTACAATGAGCAGTTCTTC.

The chain employs TRBV25-1 and TRBJ2-2, with 8 bases aligning to TRBD1. Germline V CDR1 and CDR2: MGHDK, SYGVNS. This CDR3 has 17 residues. The V and J ends lost 6 bases and 5 bases, in that order; junction bases with no gene match: 14. Written as DNA, the CDR3 is TGTGCCAGCAGGAGGACAGGGACGAGTCTTGGAACCGGGGAGCTGTTTTTT. As protein: CASRRTGTSLGTGELFF.

The rearrangement uses TRBV7-9 and TRBJ2-3, with D unresolved. CDR3 length equals 14 residues. The V gene's germline CDR1 is SEHNR and CDR2 FQNEAQ (reference sequence). The ends were cut back, 0 bases at V and 2 bases at J, with 6 bases in the middle. The CDR3 DNA follows: TGTGCCAGCAGCTTAGCTGGGCACACAGATACGCAGTATTTT. Protein product: CASSLAGHTDTQYF.

This sequence joins TRBV5-1 and TRBJ1-5, with a weak D call TRBD1 (5 bases). This CDR3 contains 17 residues. Per germline, CDR1 SGHRS and CDR2 YFSETQ. V lost 4 bases and J lost 0, with 17 bases in between. The CDR3 loop is CASSHSPTDHSNQPQHF. CDR3 DNA: TGCGCCAGCAGCCATTCTCCGACAGATCATAGCAATCAGCCCCAGCATTTT.

The rearrangement uses TRBV3-1 (or the pseudogene TRBV3-2) and TRBJ2-5, with 8 bases lining up with TRBD2. This CDR3 region has 13 residues. V dropped 4 bases and J dropped 3; count of bases not matched to a gene: 1. In germline, CDR1 is LGHDT, CDR2 YNNKEL (reference sequence). The CDR3 region has the DNA TGTGCCAGCAGCCTACTAGCGGAAGAGACCCAGTACTTC. Encoded protein: CASSLLAEETQYF.

The genes are TRBV10-3 and TRBJ1-2, with 8 positions matching TRBD1. The CDR3 is 10 amino acids. V gave up 10 bases and J gave up 6 bases; unmatched junction bases: 1. The germline V gene encodes CDR1 ENHRY and CDR2 SYGVKD. The CDR3 nucleotides are TGTGCCACGGGACAGGATGGCTACACCTTC. This gives the protein CATGQDGYTF.

The chain has TRBV14 and TRBJ2-1; D gene unclear. This CDR3 is built from 14 residues. Germline V gene lookup returns CDR1 SGHDN and CDR2 FVKESK. V was pared by 4 bases and J by 3 bases, with 10 bases between. CDR3 residues: CASSRLNYYNEQFF. CDR3 in DNA: TGTGCCAGCAGCCGGCTGAACTACTACAATGAGCAGTTCTTC.

The V call is TRBV24-1, the J call TRBJ2-2; D may be TRBD2 (5 bases). V dropped 3 bases and J dropped 3 bases, with 16 bases sitting between them. Germline V gives CDR1 KGHDR, CDR2 SFDVKD. This CDR3 has 17 amino acids. DNA for the CDR3: TGTGCCACCAGTGATGGCACTAGGGTGAGGGACACCGGGGAGCTGTTTTTT. Protein: CATSDGTRVRDTGELFF.

The genes are TRBV28 and TRBJ2-2; 7 bases match TRBD1. CDR3 length: 15 amino acids. Germline CDR1 is MDHEN and CDR2 is SYDVKM. With 8 bases clipped from V and 5 bases from J, the junction kept 11 bases outside the gene matches. CDR3 region: CASGSPGQSTGELFF. As DNA, the CDR3 is TGTGCCAGCGGATCGCCGGGACAGTCGACCGGGGAGCTGTTTTTT.

The chain combines TRBV7-8 with TRBJ2-7, with D possibly TRBD2 on 5 matching bases. The germline CDR1 and CDR2 sequences are SGHVS and FQNEAQ. CDR3 length equals 14 residues. Trimming took off 5 bases at V and 7 bases at J, with 18 bases between the two ends. As DNA, the CDR3 is TGTGCCAGCAGCCCTGAGGGCCCGGGGAAAGAGCAGTACTTC. It is translated as CASSPEGPGKEQYF. The full variable domain, with the rest looked up from reference TRBV7-8 and TRBJ2-7, is GAGVSQSPRYKVAKRGQDVALRCDPISGHVSLFWYQQALGQGPEFLTYFQNEAQLDKSGLPSDRFFAERPEGSVSTLKIQRTQQEDSAVYLCASSPEGPGKEQYFGPGTRLTVT.

The DNA of the CDR3 is TGTGCCAGCAGCTTGAGTGGCGGAAGCAATCAGCCCCAGCATTTT. Translation gives CASSLSGGSNQPQHF. The chain recombines TRBV7-6 with TRBJ1-5; D ambiguous. The CDR3 length is 15 residues. V was trimmed by 3 bases and J by 1 base, leaving 10 bases between them. CDR1 SGHVS and CDR2 FNYEAQ come from the germline V gene.

V usage is TRBV14 and J usage is TRBJ1-6; unclear D gene. Trimming cost V 7 bases and J 7 bases, with 11 bases left between them. Germline-derived CDR1 and CDR2 are SGHDN and FVKESK. CDR3 length: 13 amino acids. CDR3 sequence (DNA): TGTGCCAGCAACGGGATCTCGAATTCACCCCTCCACTTT. It codes for CASNGISNSPLHF.

The CDR3 DNA is TGTGCCAGCAGTTACTCCGGGGGTTCCACTGAAGCTTTCTTT. This sequence encodes CASSYSGGSTEAFF. The V and J genes are TRBV6-5 and TRBJ1-1; weak D call: TRBD1 (5 bases). Germline values: CDR1 MNHEY, CDR2 SVGAGI. V was clipped by 0 bases and J by 4 bases, with 9 bases between them. The CDR3 spans 14 residues.

This chain connects TRBV27 to TRBJ1-2, with TRBD1 matching 11 bases. V trimming: 10 bases; J trimming: 0 bases; junction bases outside the gene matches: 10. The CDR3 contains 16 residues. CDR1 is MNHEY and CDR2 is SMNVEV in the germline V gene (reference sequence). For the CDR3, the DNA is TGTGCCACCCTTTACCGGGACAGGGGGACTAACTATGGCTACACCTTC. This encodes CATLYRDRGTNYGYTF.

V usage is TRBV19 and J usage is TRBJ2-2; TRBD1 aligns across 9 bases. V was pared by 7 bases and J by 4 bases, with 7 bases of the junction left unmatched. The CDR3 runs to 15 residues. CDR1 and CDR2 (germline): LNHDA, SQIVND (reference sequence). CDR3 DNA: TGTGCCAGTAATTACCAGACAGGGGGCACCGGGGAGCTGTTTTTT. Translating gives CASNYQTGGTGELFF.

V gene TRBV12-2 combines with J gene TRBJ2-3; the tabulated D call, TRBD2, remains unverified against the DNA. TRBV12-2 is a documented pseudogene. CDR3 size: 16 residues. The CDR3 is CASRLHRTVEGNTQYF. In DNA form, the CDR3 reads TGTGCAAGTCGCTTACACCGGACGGTGGAGGGGAATACGCAGTATTTT.

The chain has TRBV5-4 and TRBJ2-2; 11 positions agree with TRBD2. The CDR3 extends over 15 amino acids. CDR1 is SGHNT and CDR2 is YYREEE in the germline V gene (reference sequence). The V segment lost 2 bases and the J segment 4 bases; nucleotides outside the gene matches: 1. Here the CDR3 reads CASSFGTSGTGELFF. The CDR3 nucleotides are TGTGCCAGCAGCTTCGGGACTAGCGGCACCGGGGAGCTGTTTTTT.

The genes are TRBV7-9 and TRBJ2-6; D is unresolved. CDR3 length: 14 amino acids. V shed 3 bases and J shed 2 bases, with 5 bases lying between them. Germline assignment: CDR1 SEHNR and CDR2 FQNEAQ (reference sequence). The CDR3 nucleotides are TGTGCCAGCAGCTTGAGGCCTGGGGCCAACGTCCTGACTTTC. It translates to CASSLRPGANVLTF.

The V and J genes are TRBV2 and TRBJ1-4; D call uncertain. Per the germline V gene, CDR1 is SNHLY and CDR2 is FYNNEI. The CDR3 covers 12 residues. V was shortened by 2 bases and J by 8 bases, with 6 bases between the two germline ends. The CDR3 spells CASSEQSEKLFF. Written as DNA, the CDR3 is TGTGCCAGCAGTGAACAGTCAGAAAAACTGTTTTTT.

V usage is TRBV6-5 and J usage is TRBJ1-4, with D perhaps TRBD1 (5 bases). Germline-derived CDR1 and CDR2 are MNHEY and SVGAGI. CDR3 length: 14 amino acids. V was shortened by 6 bases and J by 0 bases, with 8 bases between the two germline ends. CDR3 residues: CASRGGTTNEKLFF. CDR3 DNA sequence: TGTGCCAGCAGGGGGGGAACAACTAATGAAAAACTGTTTTTT.

Many counts were recorded for this clone. The chain links TRBV5-6 to TRBJ1-2, with D possibly matching TRBD1 (5 bases). CDR3 length: 18 amino acids. CDR1 is SGHDT, CDR2 YYEEEE, per germline. V was clipped by 0 bases and J by 5 bases, with 23 bases between them. The CDR3: CASSLAWKEGRGLYGYTF. CDR3 nucleotides: TGTGCCAGCAGCTTGGCCTGGAAGGAAGGCCGGGGACTATATGGCTACACCTTC.

The chain recombines TRBV6-5 with TRBJ2-7; 8 nucleotides line up with TRBD1. Germline CDR1 and CDR2: MNHEY and SVGAGI. There are 14 residues in the CDR3. After removal of 7 bases from V and 6 bases from J, the junction contained 11 bases not matched to a gene. CDR3 DNA sequence: TGTGCCAGCACCGACTCCGGACAGGGCGGCGAGCAGTACTTC. Its translation is CASTDSGQGGEQYF.